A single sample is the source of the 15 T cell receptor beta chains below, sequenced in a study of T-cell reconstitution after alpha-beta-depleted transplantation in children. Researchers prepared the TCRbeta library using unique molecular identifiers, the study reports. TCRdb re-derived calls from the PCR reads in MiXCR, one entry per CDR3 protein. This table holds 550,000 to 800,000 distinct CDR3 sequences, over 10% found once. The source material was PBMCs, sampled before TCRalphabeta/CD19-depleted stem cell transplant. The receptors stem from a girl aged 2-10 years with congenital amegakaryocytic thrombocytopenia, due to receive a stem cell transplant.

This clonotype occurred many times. CDR3 sequence (DNA): TGTGCCAGCAGTTACTCTGTCCATTCACCCCTCCACTTT. It translates to CASSYSVHSPLHF. This chain joins TRBV6-2 or TRBV6-3 and TRBJ1-6; D is undetermined. The germline V gene has CDR1 MNHEY and CDR2 SVGEGT. V lost 0 bases and J lost 8, with 5 bases in between. This CDR3 region has 13 residues.

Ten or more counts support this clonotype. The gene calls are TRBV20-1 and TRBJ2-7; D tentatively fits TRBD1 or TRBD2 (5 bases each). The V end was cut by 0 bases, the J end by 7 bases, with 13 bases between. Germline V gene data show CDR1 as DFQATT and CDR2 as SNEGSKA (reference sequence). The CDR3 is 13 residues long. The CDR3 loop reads CSARDPHGGEQYF. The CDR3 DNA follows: TGCAGTGCTAGAGATCCACATGGGGGAGAGCAGTACTTC.

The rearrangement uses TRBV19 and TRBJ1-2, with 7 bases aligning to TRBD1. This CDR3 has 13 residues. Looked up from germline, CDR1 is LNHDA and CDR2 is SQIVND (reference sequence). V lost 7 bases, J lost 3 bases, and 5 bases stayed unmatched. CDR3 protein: CASIGDRYYGYTF. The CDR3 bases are TGTGCCAGTATTGGGGACAGATACTATGGCTACACCTTC. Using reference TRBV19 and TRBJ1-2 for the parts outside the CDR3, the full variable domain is DGGITQSPKYLFRKEGQNVTLSCEQNLNHDAMYWYRQDPGQGLRLIYYSQIVNDFQKGDIAEGYSVSREKKESFPLTVTSAQKNPTAFYLCASIGDRYYGYTFGSGTRLTVV.

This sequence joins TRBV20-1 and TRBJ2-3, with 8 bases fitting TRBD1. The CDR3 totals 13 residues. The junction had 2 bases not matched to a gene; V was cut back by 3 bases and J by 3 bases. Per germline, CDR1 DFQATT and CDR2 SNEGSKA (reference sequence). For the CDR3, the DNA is TGCAGTGCTAGGGGGACAGGAACAGATACGCAGTATTTT. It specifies CSARGTGTDTQYF.

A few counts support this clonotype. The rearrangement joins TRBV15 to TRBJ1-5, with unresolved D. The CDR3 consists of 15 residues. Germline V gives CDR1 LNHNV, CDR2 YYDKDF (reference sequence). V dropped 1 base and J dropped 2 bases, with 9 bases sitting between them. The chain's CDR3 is CATSRAPEGNQPQHF. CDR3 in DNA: TGTGCCACCAGCAGAGCTCCGGAGGGCAATCAGCCCCAGCATTTT. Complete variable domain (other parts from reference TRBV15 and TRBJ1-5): DAMVIQNPRYQVTQFGKPVTLSCSQTLNHNVMYWYQQKSSQAPKLLFHYYDKDFNNEADTPDNFQSRRPNTSFCFLDIRSPGLGDTAMYLCATSRAPEGNQPQHFGDGTRLSIL.

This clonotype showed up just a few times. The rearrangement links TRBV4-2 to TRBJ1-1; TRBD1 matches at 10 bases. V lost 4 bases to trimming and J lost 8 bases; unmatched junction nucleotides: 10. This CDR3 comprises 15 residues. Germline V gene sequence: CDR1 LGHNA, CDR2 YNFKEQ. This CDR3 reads CASSRMEGQGPEAFF. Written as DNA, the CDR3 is TGTGCCAGCAGCCGGATGGAGGGACAGGGGCCCGAAGCTTTCTTT.

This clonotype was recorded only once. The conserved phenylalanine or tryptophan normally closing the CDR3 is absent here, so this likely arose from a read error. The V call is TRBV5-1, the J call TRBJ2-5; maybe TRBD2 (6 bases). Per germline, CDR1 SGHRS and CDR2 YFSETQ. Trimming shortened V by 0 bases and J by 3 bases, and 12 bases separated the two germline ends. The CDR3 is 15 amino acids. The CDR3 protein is CASSLAAGTKETQYL. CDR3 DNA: TGCGCCAGCAGCTTGGCTGCGGGGACCAAAGAGACCCAGTACTTG.

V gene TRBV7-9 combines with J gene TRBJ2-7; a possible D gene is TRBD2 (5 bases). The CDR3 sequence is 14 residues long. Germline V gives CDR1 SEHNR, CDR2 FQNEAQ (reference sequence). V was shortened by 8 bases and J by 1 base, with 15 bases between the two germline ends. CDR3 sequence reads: CASGPGLLSYEQYF. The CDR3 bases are TGTGCCAGCGGCCCTGGACTGCTTTCCTACGAGCAGTACTTC.

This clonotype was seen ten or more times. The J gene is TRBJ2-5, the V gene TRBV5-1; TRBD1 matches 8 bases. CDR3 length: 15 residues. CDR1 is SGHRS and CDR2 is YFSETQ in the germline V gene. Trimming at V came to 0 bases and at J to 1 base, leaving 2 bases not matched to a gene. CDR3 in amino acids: CASSLAQGGQETQYF. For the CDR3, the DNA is TGCGCCAGCAGCTTGGCACAGGGGGGCCAAGAGACCCAGTACTTC. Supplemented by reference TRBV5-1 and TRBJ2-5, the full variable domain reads KAGVTQTPRYLIKTRGQQVTLSCSPISGHRSVSWYQQTPGQGLQFLFEYFSETQRNKGNFPGRFSGRQFSNSRSEMNVSTLELGDSALYLCASSLAQGGQETQYFGPGTRLLVL.

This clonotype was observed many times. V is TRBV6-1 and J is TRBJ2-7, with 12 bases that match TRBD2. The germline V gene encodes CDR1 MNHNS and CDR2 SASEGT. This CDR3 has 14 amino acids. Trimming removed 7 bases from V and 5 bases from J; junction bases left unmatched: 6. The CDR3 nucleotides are TGTGCCAGCACCCGGACTAGCGGGAACAACGAGCAGTACTTC. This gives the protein CASTRTSGNNEQYF.

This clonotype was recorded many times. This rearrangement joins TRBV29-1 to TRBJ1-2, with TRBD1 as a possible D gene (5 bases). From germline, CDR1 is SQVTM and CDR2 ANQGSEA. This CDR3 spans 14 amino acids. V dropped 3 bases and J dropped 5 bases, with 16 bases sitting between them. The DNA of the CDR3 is TGCAGCGTTGATACCCTAGGGGCCGGGTATGGCTACACCTTC. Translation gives CSVDTLGAGYGYTF.

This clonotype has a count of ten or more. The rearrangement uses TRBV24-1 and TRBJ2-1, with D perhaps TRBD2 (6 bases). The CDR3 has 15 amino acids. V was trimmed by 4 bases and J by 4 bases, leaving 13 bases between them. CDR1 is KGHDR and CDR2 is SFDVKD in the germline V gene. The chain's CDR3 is CATSDPGTQYNEQFF. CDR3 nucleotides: TGTGCCACCAGTGACCCCGGGACTCAATACAATGAGCAGTTCTTC.

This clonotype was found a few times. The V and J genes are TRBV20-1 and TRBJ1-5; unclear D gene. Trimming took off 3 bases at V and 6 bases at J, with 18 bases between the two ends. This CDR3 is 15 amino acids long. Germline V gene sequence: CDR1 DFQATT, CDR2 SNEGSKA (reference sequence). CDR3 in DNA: TGCAGTGCTAGGAGGGCAGGTTCCGTGGGTCAGCCCCAGCATTTT. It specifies CSARRAGSVGQPQHF.

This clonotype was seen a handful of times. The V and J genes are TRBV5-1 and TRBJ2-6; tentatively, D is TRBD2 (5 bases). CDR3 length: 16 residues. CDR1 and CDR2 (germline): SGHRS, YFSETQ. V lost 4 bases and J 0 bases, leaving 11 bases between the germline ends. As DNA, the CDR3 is TGCGCCAGCAGCGTCGGAGGCGACTCTGGGGCCAACGTCCTGACTTTC. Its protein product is CASSVGGDSGANVLTF.

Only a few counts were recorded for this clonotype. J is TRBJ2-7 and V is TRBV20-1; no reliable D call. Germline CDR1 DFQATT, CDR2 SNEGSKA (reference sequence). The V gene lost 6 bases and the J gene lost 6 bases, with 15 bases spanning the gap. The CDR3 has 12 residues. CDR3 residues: CSALQVDSEQYF. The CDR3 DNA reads TGCAGTGCCCTTCAGGTTGATTCCGAGCAGTACTTC.